The 10 T cell receptor beta chains in this list originate from one sample, sequenced in a study of T cells in Graves' hyperthyroidism and ophthalmopathy. Amplification of TCR beta CDR3 regions used RNA as the template. HTBI primers were employed in a first-round RT-PCR of the TCR CDR3. TCRdb processed the multiplex PCR reads anew with MiXCR; each CDR3 protein has one entry. The sample lists fewer than 650,000 distinct CDR3 sequences, approximately 15% occurring once. The specimen sequenced was blood. The receptors shown here come from a woman under 30 with Graves' ophthalmopathy.

DNA of the CDR3: TGCAGTGCTATGGGACTAGCGGGATCAACAGATACGCAGTATTTT. This encodes CSAMGLAGSTDTQYF. The genes are TRBV20-1 and TRBJ2-3; 13 positions match TRBD2. V shed 4 bases and J 3 bases; nucleotides not matched to a gene: 4. CDR1 is DFQATT, CDR2 SNEGSKA, per germline (reference sequence). CDR3 size: 15 residues.

The table lists this clonotype with many counts. This chain joins TRBV7-9 and TRBJ2-7, with 11 bases lining up with TRBD1. J lost 4 bases, V lost 5 bases, and 7 bases had no gene match. The CDR3 has 15 amino acids. Germline V gives CDR1 SEHNR, CDR2 FQNEAQ (reference sequence). In DNA form, the CDR3 reads TGTGCCAGCAGCCCACGGGACAGGGGGAGGTACGAGCAGTACTTC. Amino acids: CASSPRDRGRYEQYF.

This clonotype was found a few times. The genes are TRBV5-6 and TRBJ1-5; D is possibly TRBD1 (5 bases). The length of the CDR3 is 14 residues. Trimming pared 0 bases from V and 5 bases from J, leaving 9 bases between. Germline CDR1 is SGHDT and CDR2 is YYEEEE. The CDR3 sequence: CASSLAVGDQPQHF. The CDR3 coding sequence is TGTGCCAGCAGCTTGGCCGTGGGGGATCAGCCCCAGCATTTT. Using reference TRBV5-6 and TRBJ1-5 for the parts outside the CDR3, the full variable domain is DAGVTQSPTHLIKTRGQQVTLRCSPKSGHDTVSWYQQALGQGPQFIFQYYEEEERQRGNFPDRFSGHQFPNYSSELNVNALLLGDSALYLCASSLAVGDQPQHFGDGTRLSIL.

The chain carries TRBV6-1 and TRBJ1-6, with a possible D match to TRBD1 (5 bases). CDR1 and CDR2 from the germline V gene are MNHNS and SASEGT. The CDR3 consists of 18 residues. Deletions cut 6 bases from V and 9 bases from J, with 27 bases between. CDR3 sequence (DNA): TGTGCCAGCAGCCGAGCGAAGGGGATACCTCGAAGCTCTTCACCCCTCCACTTT. Its protein product is CASSRAKGIPRSSSPLHF.

This clonotype was detected a few times. The V call is TRBV7-9, the J call TRBJ2-5; no clear D. V shed 4 bases and J shed 4 bases, with 10 bases lying between them. Germline V gives CDR1 SEHNR, CDR2 FQNEAQ (reference sequence). The CDR3 is 13 residues long. CDR3 protein: CASSYAIRETQYF. The CDR3 nucleotides are TGTGCCAGCAGCTACGCGATACGAGAGACCCAGTACTTC. The whole variable domain, remainder taken from reference TRBV7-9 and TRBJ2-5, is DTGVSQNPRHKITKRGQNVTFRCDPISEHNRLYWYRQTLGQGPEFLTYFQNEAQLEKSRLLSDRFSAERPKGSFSTLEIQRTEQGDSAMYLCASSYAIRETQYFGPGTRLLVL.

This clonotype was observed at least ten times. This chain links TRBV2 with TRBJ1-2; TRBD1 might be the D (5 bases). The V end lost 6 bases, the J end lost 7 bases, and 24 bases lay between the germline ends. The CDR3 has 16 residues. Germline CDR1 reads SNHLY; CDR2 reads FYNNEI. The CDR3 sequence is CASRTLRKGLLSGYTF. As DNA, the CDR3 is TGTGCCAGCAGGACACTACGTAAGGGGCTTCTCTCTGGCTACACCTTC.

At least ten counts were recorded for this clonotype. The gene calls are TRBV6-1 and TRBJ1-4; 8 nucleotides agree with TRBD1. Germline CDR1 reads MNHNS; CDR2 reads SASEGT. V shed 6 bases, J shed 7 bases, and the junction held 10 bases outside the gene matches. This CDR3 region has 15 residues. In nucleotides, the CDR3 is TGTGCCAGCAGCTCGGCCGGGACAGGAGGTGAAAAACTGTTTTTT. Protein product: CASSSAGTGGEKLFF.

V usage is TRBV20-1 and J usage is TRBJ1-5, with D unclear. CDR3 length: 14 amino acids. The V gene lost 2 bases and the J gene lost 2 bases, with 10 bases spanning the gap. Germline CDR1 reads DFQATT; CDR2 reads SNEGSKA (reference sequence). The CDR3 reads CSARYLRGNQPQHF. As DNA, the CDR3 is TGCAGTGCTAGATACCTCCGGGGCAATCAGCCCCAGCATTTT.

V is TRBV27 and J is TRBJ2-1; 8 bases fit TRBD1. J gave up 6 bases and V 5 bases, and 18 bases lay outside the gene matches. Germline loops: CDR1 MNHEY, CDR2 SMNVEV (reference sequence). The CDR3 has 18 residues. CDR3 in DNA: TGTGCCAGCAGTGGATTACGGTTGGACAGGGATGACTTCAATGAGCAGTTCTTC. Translated: CASSGLRLDRDDFNEQFF.

V usage is TRBV7-2 and J usage is TRBJ2-1, with TRBD2 identical over 7 bases. In germline, CDR1 is SGHTA, CDR2 FQGNSA. With V trimmed by 1 base and J by 8 bases, 17 bases remained unmatched. This CDR3 comprises 18 residues. DNA for the CDR3: TGTGCCAGCAGCTTAGTGGGCCAGCGGACTAGGGCCTCCTATGAGCAGTTCTTC. It specifies CASSLVGQRTRASYEQFF.